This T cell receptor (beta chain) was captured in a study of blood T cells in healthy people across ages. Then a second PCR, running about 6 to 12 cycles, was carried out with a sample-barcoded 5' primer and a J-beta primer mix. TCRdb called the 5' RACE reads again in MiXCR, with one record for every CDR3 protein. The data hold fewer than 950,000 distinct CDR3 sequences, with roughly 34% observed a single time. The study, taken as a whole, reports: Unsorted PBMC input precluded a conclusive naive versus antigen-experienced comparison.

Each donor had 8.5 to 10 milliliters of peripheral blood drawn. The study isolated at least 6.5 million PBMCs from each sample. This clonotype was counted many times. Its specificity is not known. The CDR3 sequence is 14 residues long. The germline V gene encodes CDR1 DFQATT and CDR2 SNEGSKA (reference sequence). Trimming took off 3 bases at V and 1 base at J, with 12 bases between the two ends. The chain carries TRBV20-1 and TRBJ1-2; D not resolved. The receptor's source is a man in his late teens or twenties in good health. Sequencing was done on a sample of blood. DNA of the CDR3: TGCAGTGCTAGCCGTCCCGCTAATAACTATGGCTACACCTTC. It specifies CSASRPANNYGYTF.